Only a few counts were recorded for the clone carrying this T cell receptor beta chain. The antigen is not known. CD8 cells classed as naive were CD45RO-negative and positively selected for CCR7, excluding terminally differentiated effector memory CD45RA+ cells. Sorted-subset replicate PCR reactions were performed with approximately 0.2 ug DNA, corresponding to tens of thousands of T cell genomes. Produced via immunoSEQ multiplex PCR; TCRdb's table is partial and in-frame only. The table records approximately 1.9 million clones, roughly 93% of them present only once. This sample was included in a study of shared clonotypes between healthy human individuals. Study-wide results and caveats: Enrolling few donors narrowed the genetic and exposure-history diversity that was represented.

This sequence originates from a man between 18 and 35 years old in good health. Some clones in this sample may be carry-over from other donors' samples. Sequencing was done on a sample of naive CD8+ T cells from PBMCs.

CDR3 DNA sequence: TGTGCCTGGACCCCGGGGGGGTCCGGAGAAGCTTTCTTT. It encodes CAWTPGGSGEAFF. This chain connects TRBV30 to TRBJ1-1; tentative D call: TRBD1 (5 bases). V lost 4 bases to trimming and J lost 8 bases, with 17 bases between them. The CDR3 length is 13 residues. Per germline, CDR1 GTSNPN and CDR2 SVGIG (reference sequence).